The rows below give T cell receptor beta chains drawn from one sample of a study of T cell repertoires in cytomegalovirus infection. TCRdb processed the reads anew with MiXCR; each CDR3 protein has one entry. The profile shows fewer than 650,000 distinct CDR3 sequences, around two fifths of them singletons. No antigen has been assigned to these receptors. The sequencing used cultured PBMCs, collected from culture after CMV antigen stimulation. All receptors come from a human donor in good health (CMV status not recorded). Some clones in this sample may be carry-over from other donors' samples. Both conserved end residues are trimmed from each CDR3.

>TRBV5-3
ASSPPGTRLDNEQF
>TRBV6-2/TRBV6-3
ATFQPMAGGDNEQF
>TRBV6-1
ASSSPGGGNYNEQF
>TRBV20-1
SAPGLASTDTQY
>TRBV7-2
ASSLGHPMNTEAF
>TRBV28
ASSLRYRQDRGIGYGYT
>TRBV7-9
ASRGAGELF
>TRBV7-6
ASRRTAGNTIY
>TRBV6-5
ASSYSFGELF
>TRBV12-3/TRBV12-4
ATRTGGNTIY
>TRBV19
ASSADGAYEQY
>TRBV20-1
STTGSGANVLT
>TRBV20-1
SAAGGGDQPQH
>TRBV2
ASGGQGGGGYT
>TRBV7-2
ASSLEGQGSTNEKLF
>TRBV27
ASSLKQGNSPLH
>TRBV7-2
ASSFRSRGYT
>TRBV15
ATSRTGTRGEAF
>TRBV6-2/TRBV6-3
ASSFGGSYTGELF
>TRBV10-3
AVSTSGGVYEQF
>TRBV6-2/TRBV6-3
ASSYRVAGVWSQY
>TRBV7-8
ASTAGEEKLF
>TRBV12-5
ASGLNYVNEQF
>TRBV20-1
SARRRSPYNEQF
>TRBV9
ASSVSPLGTGELF
>TRBV6-8
ATYPANTGELF
>TRBV6-6
ASSYSAGIRGLSEQF
>TRBV6-2/TRBV6-3
ASAFQVEQY
>TRBV6-2/TRBV6-3
ASSSPLYGADTQY
>TRBV6-2/TRBV6-3
ASSDRGEGYGYT
>TRBV19
ASTSILVHQPQH
>TRBV10-3
AIGQGAVEQY
>TRBV11-2
ASSAPFGQGAGEQY
>TRBV7-2
ASSSRVVGSYEQY
>TRBV12-3/TRBV12-4
ASSLMGGPDTEAF
>TRBV7-4
ASSIGKYEQY
>TRBV12-3/TRBV12-4
ASSLVRAGYGYT
>TRBV20-1
SARVSGTTDTQY
>TRBV7-2
ASSLAPGTLTDTQY
>TRBV11-2
ASSFGRDLQETQY
>TRBV7-2
ASSLVVDVQPQH
>TRBV5-4
ASSSGTRASTGELF
>TRBV7-9
ASSLLAGVQETQY
>TRBV5-4
ASSLVGRTEAF
>TRBV2
ASSGTSGGYTDTQY
>TRBV3-1
ASSQDPASQETQY
>TRBV5-5
ASSWDAVNYGYT
>TRBV7-8
ASERQGVGTEAF
>TRBV20-1
SAISGVGRRYNEQF
>TRBV7-2
ASSLAPNTDTQY
>TRBV4-3
ASSQLGVNGANVLT